These 11 T cell receptor beta chains were all obtained from the same sample, sequenced in a study of T cells in Graves' hyperthyroidism and ophthalmopathy. Amplification yielded TCR beta CDR3 regions, with RNA transcripts as the source. When the TCR CDR3 underwent first-round RT-PCR, the HTBI primer set was used. TCRdb re-analysed the multiplex PCR reads in MiXCR, keeping a single row per CDR3 protein. The sample shows about 400,000 distinct CDR3 sequences, about 15% of them seen only once. Sample: blood. These receptors came from a woman in her twenties or thirties with Graves' hyperthyroidism.

To note about this clonotype: This may arise from a read error, as a much more abundant clone is one base away. As DNA, the CDR3 is TGTGCCAGTAGTATCGGTGGACTAGCGGGAGCTTTGGAGACCCAGTACTTC. Protein: CASSIGGLAGALETQYF. The V and J genes are TRBV19 and TRBJ2-5, with 13 bases that match TRBD2. Germline V gene data show CDR1 as LNHDA and CDR2 as SQIVND (reference sequence). There are 17 residues in the CDR3. Trimming cost V 3 bases and J 5 bases; bases outside gene matches: 9.

This clonotype was observed at least ten times. The chain is built from TRBV20-1 and TRBJ1-5, with a weak D call TRBD1 (6 bases). The V gene lost 6 bases and the J gene lost 0 bases, with 15 bases spanning the gap. Germline-derived CDR1 and CDR2 are DFQATT and SNEGSKA (reference sequence). The length of the CDR3 is 15 residues. CDR3 bases: TGCAGTGCCCGGAGAGGGGGGTTTAGCAATCAGCCCCAGCATTTT. It specifies CSARRGGFSNQPQHF.

DNA of the CDR3: TGTGCCAGCGTCCTTCAGGGGCCGCAGGTTAAGCAGTTCTTC. Translation: CASVLQGPQVKQFF. The chain couples TRBV18 to TRBJ2-1, with TRBD1 as a possible D gene (6 bases). Per germline, CDR1 KGHSH and CDR2 LQKENI. V was clipped by 8 bases and J by 11 bases, with 22 bases between them. The CDR3 is 14 amino acids. Complete variable domain (other parts from reference TRBV18 and TRBJ2-1): NAGVMQNPRHLVRRRGQEARLRCSPMKGHSHVYWYRQLPEEGLKFMVYLQKENIIDESGMPKERFSAEFPKEGPSILRIQQVVRGDSAAYFCASVLQGPQVKQFFGPGTRLTVL.

This clonotype was observed many times. J is TRBJ2-7 and V is TRBV7-9, with D hard to call. The V end was cut by 3 bases, the J end by 6 bases, with 9 bases between. The CDR3 sequence is 12 residues long. CDR1 is SEHNR, CDR2 FQNEAQ, per germline (reference sequence). The CDR3 protein is CASSFLSGEQYF. CDR3 sequence (DNA): TGTGCCAGCAGCTTTCTTTCAGGCGAGCAGTACTTC.

This clonotype was found many times. V is TRBV20-1 and J is TRBJ2-4; 11 bases align to TRBD2. CDR1 is DFQATT, CDR2 SNEGSKA, per germline (reference sequence). The V segment lost 6 bases and the J segment 8 bases; nucleotides outside the gene matches: 3. CDR3 length: 12 amino acids. CDR3 nucleotide sequence: TGCAGTGCCGTACTAGCGGGAGACATTCAGTACTTC. It encodes CSAVLAGDIQYF.

The table lists this clonotype with many counts. V is TRBV11-3 and J is TRBJ2-7; possible D gene TRBD2, 5 bases. The CDR3 totals 15 residues. Germline lookup yields CDR1 SGHNT and CDR2 YENEEA. V lost 1 base and J 6 bases, leaving 16 bases between the germline ends. The CDR3 is CASSLVSGSASEQYF. The DNA for the CDR3 is TGTGCCAGCAGCTTAGTCAGCGGTTCTGCGTCCGAGCAGTACTTC.

This clonotype occurred many times. The rearrangement uses TRBV27 and TRBJ2-3, with D hard to call. The V and J ends lost 3 bases and 8 bases respectively, with 9 bases between them. Germline V lookup: CDR1 MNHEY, CDR2 SMNVEV (reference sequence). This CDR3 region has 12 residues. This chain's CDR3 is CASSFLSGTQYF. The CDR3 coding sequence is TGTGCCAGCAGTTTCCTCTCGGGTACGCAGTATTTT.

V usage is TRBV7-9 and J usage is TRBJ2-2; D is tentatively TRBD1 or TRBD2 (5 bases each). V dropped 4 bases and J dropped 0 bases, with 9 bases sitting between them. Germline-derived CDR1 and CDR2 are SEHNR and FQNEAQ (reference sequence). This CDR3 contains 15 residues. Here the CDR3 reads CASSSRDPNTGELFF. The CDR3 DNA reads as TGTGCCAGCAGCTCGAGGGACCCGAACACCGGGGAGCTGTTTTTT.

This clonotype showed up just a few times. The chain recombines TRBV19 with TRBJ1-3, with 10 bases aligning to TRBD1. J gave up 9 bases and V 6 bases, and 5 bases lay outside the gene matches. There are 13 residues in the CDR3. Per germline, CDR1 LNHDA and CDR2 SQIVND (reference sequence). Here the CDR3 DNA reads TGTGCCAGTAGCGACAGGGGGCACGGCACCATATATTTT. Its translation: CASSDRGHGTIYF.

Concerning this clonotype itself: Being one base from a much bigger clone, this may be a read error. Lacking the conserved final phenylalanine or tryptophan, this CDR3 likely reflects a read error. CDR3 protein: CATSDFGGTDTQYS. Written as DNA, the CDR3 is TGTGCCACCAGTGATTTCGGCGGGACAGATACGCAGTATTCT. The chain is built from TRBV24-1 and TRBJ2-3; D might be TRBD2 (5 bases). V was cut by 1 base and J by 3 bases, with 7 bases left in between. This CDR3 region has 14 residues. Germline values: CDR1 KGHDR, CDR2 SFDVKD.

The chain links TRBV14 to TRBJ1-3; 7 nucleotides match TRBD1. J was trimmed by 4 bases and V by 6 bases; bases with no gene match: 6. Germline V gives CDR1 SGHDN, CDR2 FVKESK. This CDR3 region has 14 residues. The CDR3 DNA follows: TGTGCCAGCAGAAAACAGGGGTCGGGAAACACCATATATTTT. This sequence encodes CASRKQGSGNTIYF.